Listed below are T cell receptor beta chains from one sample, sequenced in a study of shared clonotypes between healthy human individuals. Generated by immunoSEQ multiplex PCR, the TCRdb table keeps only in-frame clones and is missing some. This table holds fewer than 1.6 million clones, approximately 98.5% found once. The specimen was naive CD4+ T cells sorted from blood. All receptors come from a man aged 25-45 years in good health. Each CDR3 is given with its conserved first and last residue. D genes are given only for firm matches. Clone size is given for some rows only: seen once, a few or many times, or a class if the clone is expanded.

j_call	clone_size	v_call	d_call	cdr3_nt	cdr3_aa
TRBJ1-2	NA	TRBV27	NA	TGTGCCAGCAGTCCTTACCTGGATATCACCTATGGCTACACCTTC	CASSPYLDITYGYTF
TRBJ2-2	NA	TRBV30	NA	TGTGCCTGGAGTGTAACAGGTCCTACCGGGGAGCTGTTTTTT	CAWSVTGPTGELFF
TRBJ2-3	NA	TRBV11-2	NA	TGTGCCAGCAGCTTAGCTGCGGGGTACCACACAGATACGCAGTATTTT	CASSLAAGYHTDTQYF
TRBJ2-1	NA	TRBV28	NA	TGTGCCAGCCTTAGTACCTACAATGAGCAGTTCTTC	CASLSTYNEQFF
TRBJ2-1	NA	TRBV6-5	TRBD2	TGTGCCAGCAGTTACGGGAGACTAGCCGTCAATGAGCAGTTCTTC	CASSYGRLAVNEQFF
TRBJ1-1	NA	TRBV6-5	NA	TGTGCCAGCAGTTACTCTATCCAGAACACTGAAGCTTTCTTT	CASSYSIQNTEAFF
TRBJ2-7	NA	TRBV19	NA	TGTGCCAGTAGTAAATTCGGGTGGGGACTGGACCACGAGCAGTACTTC	CASSKFGWGLDHEQYF
TRBJ2-3	NA	TRBV7-9	TRBD1	TGTGCCAGCAGCTATACAGGGGGCGAAGATACGCAGTATTTT	CASSYTGGEDTQYF
TRBJ2-5	NA	TRBV10-1	TRBD2	TGCGCCAGCAGTCCGGGACTAGCGGGGCAAGGAGAGACCCAGTACTTC	CASSPGLAGQGETQYF
TRBJ2-7	NA	TRBV2	TRBD1	TGTGCCAGCAGATCGACAGGGATCGGACACGTCTCCTACGAGCAGTACTTC	CASRSTGIGHVSYEQYF
TRBJ1-3	NA	TRBV7-2	NA	TGTGCCAGCAGCTTAGTAGGCTCTGGAAACACCATATATTTT	CASSLVGSGNTIYF
TRBJ2-2	NA	TRBV9	NA	TGTGCCAGCAGCCCATACTACACCGGGGAGCTGTTTTTT	CASSPYYTGELFF
TRBJ2-1	NA	TRBV4-3	TRBD2	TGCGCCAGCAGCCAAGGGGATCTAGCGGAGGCCAGGTTCTTC	CASSQGDLAEARFF
TRBJ2-5	NA	TRBV5-1	TRBD1	TGCGCCAGCAGCTCACAGGGGGCTGTACGAGAGACCCAGTACTTC	CASSSQGAVRETQYF
TRBJ2-5	NA	TRBV6-1	NA	TGTGCCAGCAGTAAAGACGTCATGTGGGGGTCGCAAGAGACCCAGTACTTC	CASSKDVMWGSQETQYF
TRBJ1-1	NA	TRBV7-2	NA	TGTGCCAGTGCCACTCGGGGGCGGAGGACTGAAGCTTTCTTT	CASATRGRRTEAFF
TRBJ2-7	once	TRBV9	TRBD1	TGTGCCAGCAGCGTAGCCGACAGGGGGCGCGTCGAGCAGTACTTC	CASSVADRGRVEQYF
TRBJ1-5	NA	TRBV18	NA	TGTGCCAGCTCAGCGGGAACGATGAATCAGCCCCAGCATTTT	CASSAGTMNQPQHF
TRBJ2-1	NA	TRBV4-3	TRBD2	TGCGCCAGCAGCCAAGGGGCCGGGAGGGCCCGGGACAATGAGCAGTTCTTC	CASSQGAGRARDNEQFF
TRBJ2-1	NA	TRBV5-1	NA	TGCGCCAGCAGCTTGGGGGCGGGGACCTACAATGAGCAGTTCTTC	CASSLGAGTYNEQFF
TRBJ1-2	NA	TRBV18	NA	TGTGCCAGCTCACCATTCATCGCTAACTATGGCTACACCTTC	CASSPFIANYGYTF
TRBJ2-1	NA	TRBV6-4	NA	TGTGCCAGCGCACAGGTAGTTACTGGTGAGCAGTTCTTC	CASAQVVTGEQFF
TRBJ2-5	NA	TRBV27	TRBD2	TGTGCCAGCAGTTATGTCAGGACTAGCGGAAAAGAGACCCAGTACTTC	CASSYVRTSGKETQYF
TRBJ1-2	NA	TRBV2	NA	TGTGCCAGCAGCCAACAGGTGGGAAACTATGGCTACACCTTC	CASSQQVGNYGYTF
TRBJ2-1	NA	TRBV30	NA	TGTGCCTGGAGAGGGACAGCGGGAAGGTTCTACAATGAGCAGTTCTTC	CAWRGTAGRFYNEQFF
TRBJ2-3	NA	TRBV10-3	TRBD1	TGTGCCATCAGTGAGCCCCCACTTACAGGGGGGAGCACAGATACGCAGTATTTT	CAISEPPLTGGSTDTQYF
TRBJ2-5	NA	TRBV28	TRBD2	TGTGCCAGCAGTCCGAGGTTTCTAGCGGGGACCGGGGAGACCCAGTACTTC	CASSPRFLAGTGETQYF
TRBJ2-6	NA	TRBV28	NA	TGTGCCAGCCAGGCGAGGCTTCCCAACGTCCTGACTTTC	CASQARLPNVLTF
TRBJ2-7	NA	TRBV6-6	NA	TGTGCCAGCAGTTACCGGGGGGCGTATGGCGAGCAGTACTTC	CASSYRGAYGEQYF
TRBJ1-2	NA	TRBV19	NA	TGTGCCAGTAGTGTGACGGGAGACTATGGCTACACCTTC	CASSVTGDYGYTF
TRBJ1-3	NA	TRBV18	NA	TGTGCCAGCTCCGTACAGAAAAGCTCTGGAAACACCATATATTTT	CASSVQKSSGNTIYF
TRBJ2-5	NA	TRBV6-5	TRBD1	TGTGCCAGCTGGGACAGGGGGAGACAAGAGACCCAGTACTTC	CASWDRGRQETQYF
TRBJ1-3	once	TRBV18	NA	TGTGCCAGCTCACCACAACAGAGCTCTGGAAACACCATATATTTT	CASSPQQSSGNTIYF
TRBJ2-7	once	TRBV21-1	NA	TGTGCCAGCAGGGAGCCCTTGAGAAAGGGCCCGGGACTAGCGGGGGTTCAAGAGCAGTACTTC	CASREPLRKGPGLAGVQEQYF
TRBJ2-5	NA	TRBV11-3	NA	TGTGCCAGCAGCTTAGGCCCCCAAGAGACCCAGTACTTC	CASSLGPQETQYF
TRBJ2-3	once	TRBV4-3	NA	TGCGCCAGCAGCCAAGAGGCTCTACGAGGAGGGGTCACAGATACGCAGTATTTT	CASSQEALRGGVTDTQYF
TRBJ2-5	NA	TRBV6-5	TRBD1	TGTGCCAGCAGTTATGCCGGGACAGGGGAAGGGACCCAGTACTTC	CASSYAGTGEGTQYF
TRBJ1-1	NA	TRBV7-9	NA	TGTGCCAGCAGCTTATGGCAGGGGAACACTGAAGCTTTCTTT	CASSLWQGNTEAFF
TRBJ1-2	NA	TRBV19	NA	TGTGCCAGTAGTATTTATCGGGTTCTCACCTTC	CASSIYRVLTF
TRBJ2-2	NA	TRBV6-5	TRBD1	TGTGCCAGCAGCCGCCAGGGGGCCGGGGAGCTGTTTTTT	CASSRQGAGELFF
TRBJ2-2	NA	TRBV7-6	NA	TGTGCCAGCAGCTTAGAAACCATCACCAACACCGGGGAGCTGTTTTTT	CASSLETITNTGELFF
TRBJ1-5	NA	TRBV6-1	TRBD1	TGTGCCAGCACGGCCGACAGGGCGGCTCAGCCCCAGCATTTT	CASTADRAAQPQHF
TRBJ2-7	NA	TRBV30	NA	TGTGCCTGGAGACTCGGGTCGCTCCTATCCTACGAGCAGTACTTC	CAWRLGSLLSYEQYF
TRBJ2-7	once	TRBV6-8	NA	TGTGCCAGCTTAACTAATTCTCGGGGGTACGAGCAGTACTTC	CASLTNSRGYEQYF
TRBJ2-7	NA	TRBV7-9	TRBD1	TGTGCCAGCAGCTTGCCGACAGGGGGAGCCTACGAGCAGTACTTC	CASSLPTGGAYEQYF
TRBJ2-7	NA	TRBV9	NA	TGTGCCAGCAGCGTAGGCGGGTTGCCCTACGAGCAGTACTTC	CASSVGGLPYEQYF
TRBJ2-7	NA	TRBV18	NA	TGTGCCAGCTCACCTGGCTACGAGCAGTACTTC	CASSPGYEQYF
TRBJ2-7	NA	TRBV2	NA	TGTGCCAGCATGCCGACGGAGAACCTCAAGCAGTACTTC	CASMPTENLKQYF
TRBJ1-3	NA	TRBV9	NA	TGTGCCAGCAGCGTACAGGGGAGCTCTGGAAACACCATATATTTT	CASSVQGSSGNTIYF
TRBJ2-1	NA	TRBV7-6	NA	TGTGCCAGCAGCCTTGGACAGGCGAGCGGGGAGAATGAGCAGTTCTTC	CASSLGQASGENEQFF
TRBJ2-5	once	TRBV15	NA	TGTGCCACCAGCCGCCCAGGGCTGGGCGAGACCCAGTACTTC	CATSRPGLGETQYF
TRBJ2-2	NA	TRBV5-1	NA	TGCGCCAGCAGCTTGGTCTTTTGGGGAACCACCGGGGAGCTGTTTTTT	CASSLVFWGTTGELFF
TRBJ2-7	NA	TRBV5-1	NA	TGCGCCAGCAGCTTGGGGGAATACGAGCAGTACTTC	CASSLGEYEQYF
TRBJ2-3	NA	TRBV12-5	TRBD2	TGTGCTAGTGGTTTCGGGACTAGCGGGAGGGACGGGGATACGCAGTATTTT	CASGFGTSGRDGDTQYF
TRBJ1-2	NA	TRBV18	NA	TGTGCCAGCTCACCACCGGACAGCGACTATGGCTACACCTTC	CASSPPDSDYGYTF
TRBJ2-7	NA	TRBV28	TRBD2	TGTGCCAGCAGACCCGGGACTAGCGGGGACTGGGTTGAGGAGCAGTACTTC	CASRPGTSGDWVEEQYF
TRBJ1-1	NA	TRBV27	TRBD1	TGTGCCAGCAGTTTATCGATAGGAGGGACAGTAATGAACACTGAAGCTTTCTTT	CASSLSIGGTVMNTEAFF
TRBJ2-1	NA	TRBV11-3	TRBD2	TGTGCCAGCAGCTTAGTGGGGGGACTAGGGCTGTTCTTC	CASSLVGGLGLFF